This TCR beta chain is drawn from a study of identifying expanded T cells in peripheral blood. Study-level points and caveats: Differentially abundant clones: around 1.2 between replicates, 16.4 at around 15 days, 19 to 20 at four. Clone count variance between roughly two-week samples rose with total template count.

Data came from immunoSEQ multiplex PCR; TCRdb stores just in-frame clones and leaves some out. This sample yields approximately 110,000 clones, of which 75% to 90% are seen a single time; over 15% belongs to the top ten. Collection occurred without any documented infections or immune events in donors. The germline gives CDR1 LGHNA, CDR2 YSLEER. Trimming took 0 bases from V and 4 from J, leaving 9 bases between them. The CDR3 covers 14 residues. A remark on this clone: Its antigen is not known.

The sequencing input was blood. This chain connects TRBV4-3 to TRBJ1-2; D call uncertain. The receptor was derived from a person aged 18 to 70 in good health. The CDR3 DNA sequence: TGCGCCAGCAGCCAAGATCGATGGGTCTATGGCTACACCTTC. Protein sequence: CASSQDRWVYGYTF.